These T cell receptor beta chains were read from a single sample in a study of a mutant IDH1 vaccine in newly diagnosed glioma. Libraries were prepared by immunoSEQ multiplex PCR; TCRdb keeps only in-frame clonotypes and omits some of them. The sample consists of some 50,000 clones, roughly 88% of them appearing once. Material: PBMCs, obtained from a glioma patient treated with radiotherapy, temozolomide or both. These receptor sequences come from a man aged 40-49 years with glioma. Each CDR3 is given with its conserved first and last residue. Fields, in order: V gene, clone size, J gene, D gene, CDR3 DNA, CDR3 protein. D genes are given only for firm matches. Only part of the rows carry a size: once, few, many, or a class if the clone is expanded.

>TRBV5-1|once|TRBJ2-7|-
TGCGCCAGCAGCAACCCAACAGGGTCCGGGGAGCAGTACTTC
CASSNPTGSGEQYF
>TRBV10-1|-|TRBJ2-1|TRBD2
TGCGCCAGCAGCGCAACTCCGGGACTAGTCTTTCGGGGCAATGAGCAGTTCTTC
CASSATPGLVFRGNEQFF
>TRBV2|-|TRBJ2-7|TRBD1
TGTGCCAGCAGTGGCCCGGGACAGGGGTGGGAGCAGTACTTC
CASSGPGQGWEQYF
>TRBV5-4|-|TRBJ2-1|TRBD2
TGTGCCAGCAGCTTTTATAGCGGGAGGGGCGACAATGAGCAGTTCTTC
CASSFYSGRGDNEQFF
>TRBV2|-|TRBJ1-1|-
TGTGCCAGCAGTGAAAGGGGGGCGCGCGAAGCTTTCTTT
CASSERGAREAFF
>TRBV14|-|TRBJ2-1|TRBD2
TGTGCCAGCAGCCAAGACTGGGGGAGGGCGAAGAATGAGCAGTTCTTC
CASSQDWGRAKNEQFF
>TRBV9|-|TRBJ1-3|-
TGTGCCAGCAGCGGAGGGACGGTCTCTGGAAACACCATATATTTT
CASSGGTVSGNTIYF
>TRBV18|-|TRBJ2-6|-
TGTGCCAGCTCACCAGCCAGCTCAACTGGGGCCAACGTCCTGACTTTC
CASSPASSTGANVLTF
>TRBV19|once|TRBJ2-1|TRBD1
TGTGCCAGTAGAGAGACAGGGTTGTCCTACAATGAGCAGTTCTTC
CASRETGLSYNEQFF
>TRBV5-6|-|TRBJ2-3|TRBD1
TGTGCCAGCAGCTTGCCACAGGGGACAGATACGCAGTATTTT
CASSLPQGTDTQYF
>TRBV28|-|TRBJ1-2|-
TGTGCCAGCAGTTTATGGCAGGAATATGGCTACACCTTC
CASSLWQEYGYTF
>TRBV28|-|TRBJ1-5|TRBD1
TGTGCCAGCAGTTTCCCGGACAGGGTGAATCAGCCCCAGCATTTT
CASSFPDRVNQPQHF
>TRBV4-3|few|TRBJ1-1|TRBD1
TGCGCCAGCAGCCAAGGGACAGGCTGGTTAAGCACTGAAGCTTTCTTT
CASSQGTGWLSTEAFF
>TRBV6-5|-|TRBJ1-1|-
TGTGCCAGCAGTTCCCAGGTGAATAATGAAGCTTTCTTT
CASSSQVNNEAFF
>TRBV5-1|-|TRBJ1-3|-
TGCGCCAGCAGCACAACGGGCATTTCTGGAAACACCATATATTTT
CASSTTGISGNTIYF
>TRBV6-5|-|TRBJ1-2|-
TGTGCCAGCACATCCCGTCAAGGTGGCTACACCTTC
CASTSRQGGYTF
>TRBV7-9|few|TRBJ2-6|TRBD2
TGTGCCAGCAGCCCCCGACTAGCGGGATTTGGGGCCAACGTCCTGACTTTC
CASSPRLAGFGANVLTF
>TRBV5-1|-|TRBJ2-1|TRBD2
TGCGCCAGCAGCTTGGGCGGGAGTGGCCACAATGAGCAGTTCTTC
CASSLGGSGHNEQFF